This passage covers 20 T cell receptor beta chains from one sample sequenced in a study of control samples from healthy donors and cancer patients. Clones were sequenced by immunoSEQ multiplex PCR, and TCRdb holds only the in-frame ones, with some missing. The repertoire has tens of thousands of clones, 85% of them found once; the top ten carry roughly 5%. Input material: blood. These receptors originate from a man aged 35-49 years in good health.

V is TRBV7-3 and J is TRBJ2-2; tentatively, D is TRBD1 or TRBD2 (6 bases each). CDR1 and CDR2 (germline): SGHTA, FQGTGA. The CDR3 runs 17 residues. The germline V and J ends were trimmed by 5 bases and 1 base, with 17 bases remaining between them. This CDR3 is CASSRFNGGLNTGELFF. For the CDR3, the DNA is TGTGCCAGCAGCCGCTTTAATGGGGGGCTGAACACCGGGGAGCTGTTTTTT. The whole variable domain, filled in from reference TRBV7-3 and TRBJ2-2, reads GAGVSQTPSNKVTEKGKYVELRCDPISGHTALYWYRQSLGQGPEFLIYFQGTGAADDSGLPNDRFFAVRPEGSVSTLKIQRTERGDSAVYLCASSRFNGGLNTGELFFGEGSRLTVL.

The chain employs TRBV10-3 and TRBJ1-1; D remains unclear. CDR3 length: 11 residues. Looked up from germline, CDR1 is ENHRY and CDR2 is SYGVKD. Trimming stripped 6 bases from V and 3 bases from J, with 5 bases between. CDR3 sequence reads: CAISEYTEAFF. The CDR3 region has the DNA TGTGCCATCAGCGAATACACTGAAGCTTTCTTT.

Notes on this clone: The junction does not match germline at one end; this may be a read error. The chain links TRBV7-7 to TRBJ2-1; D tentatively fits TRBD1 or TRBD2 (5 bases each). CDR1 SSHAT and CDR2 FNYEAQ come from the germline V gene (reference sequence). The CDR3 is made up of 14 amino acids. As DNA, the CDR3 is TGTGCTAGCAGTACCCGTGTTTTGGGGGATGAGCAGTTCTTC. It is translated as CASSTRVLGDEQFF.

V and J are TRBV5-4 and TRBJ1-2; D not certain. Trimming removed 1 base from V and 4 bases from J, with 17 bases in between. CDR1 SGHNT and CDR2 YYREEE come from the germline V gene (reference sequence). The CDR3 is 16 residues long. The CDR3 sequence: CASSLSVKQKGYGYTF. The CDR3 nucleotides are TGTGCCAGCAGCTTGTCAGTAAAACAGAAGGGCTATGGCTACACCTTC.

J is TRBJ2-1 and V is TRBV6-1; no firm D call. CDR3 length: 17 amino acids. The V end was cut by 2 bases, the J end by 0 bases, with 14 bases between. Per germline, CDR1 MNHNS and CDR2 SASEGT. CDR3 DNA: TGTGCCAGCAGTGAACTCTTACAGACGAGCTCCTACAATGAGCAGTTCTTC. Amino acid sequence: CASSELLQTSSYNEQFF.

The chain uses TRBV29-1 and TRBJ1-1; a possible D gene is TRBD1 (6 bases). V dropped 8 bases and J dropped 3 bases, with 16 bases sitting between them. Per the germline V gene, CDR1 is SQVTM and CDR2 is ANQGSEA. The CDR3 runs to 13 residues. The CDR3 coding sequence is TGCAGCTCCGGACAGCCTGGTCACACTGAAGCTTTCTTT. This translates into CSSGQPGHTEAFF.

The chain uses TRBV29-1 and TRBJ1-2, with unresolved D. Trimming stripped 3 bases from V and 3 bases from J, with 11 bases between. In germline, CDR1 is SQVTM, CDR2 ANQGSEA. The CDR3 is made up of 13 amino acids. The CDR3 nucleotides read TGCAGCGTTGAGTGGGCTCTAGACTATGGCTACACCTTC. It codes for CSVEWALDYGYTF.

V is TRBV18 and J is TRBJ2-7; 13 bases agree with TRBD2. The CDR3 consists of 17 residues. With 3 bases clipped from V and 2 bases from J, the junction kept 7 bases outside the gene matches. Germline V lookup: CDR1 KGHSH, CDR2 LQKENI. CDR3 DNA: TGTGCCAGCTCACCGCGTTCCGGGACTAGCGGGACCTACGAGCAGTACTTC. Its translation is CASSPRSGTSGTYEQYF.

The chain is built from TRBV11-3 and TRBJ1-1; possible D gene TRBD1, 5 bases. Germline assignment: CDR1 SGHNT and CDR2 YENEEA. Trimming shortened V by 2 bases and J by 6 bases, and 10 bases separated the two germline ends. The CDR3 consists of 13 residues. For the CDR3, the DNA is TGTGCCAGCAGCTTATTTGGGGACCCTGAAGCTTTCTTT. As protein: CASSLFGDPEAFF. Full variable domain (rest looked up from reference TRBV11-3 and TRBJ1-1): EAGVVQSPRYKIIEKKQPVAFWCNPISGHNTLYWYLQNLGQGPELLIRYENEEAVDDSQLPKDRFSAERLKGVDSTLKIQPAELGDSAVYLCASSLFGDPEAFFGQGTRLTVV.

This rearrangement joins TRBV4-1 to TRBJ1-3, with TRBD1 matching 7 bases. Germline CDR1 MGHRA, CDR2 YSYEKL. The V gene end was trimmed by 0 bases and the J gene end by 0 bases; junction bases not matched to a gene: 8. The CDR3 contains 18 residues. The CDR3 sequence is CASSQDPGTASSGNTIYF. CDR3 DNA: TGCGCCAGCAGCCAAGACCCCGGGACAGCGAGCTCTGGAAACACCATATATTTT.

The chain links TRBV7-8 to TRBJ2-1; 8 bases are a match to TRBD2. The CDR3 has 14 amino acids. Germline V gives CDR1 SGHVS, CDR2 FQNEAQ. Trimming removed 4 bases from V and 7 bases from J; junction bases left unmatched: 6. The CDR3 DNA reads as TGTGCCAGCAGCTCCCACCGGGGGGGGAATGAGCAGTTCTTC. Its protein product is CASSSHRGGNEQFF.

The chain employs TRBV5-1 and TRBJ1-1, with D possibly being TRBD1 (5 bases). Germline values: CDR1 SGHRS, CDR2 YFSETQ. The CDR3 is made up of 14 amino acids. Trimming stripped 2 bases from V and 3 bases from J, with 11 bases between. CDR3 in DNA: TGCGCCAGCAGCTTCAGGAGGGGAGACACTGAAGCTTTCTTT. Translated, it gives CASSFRRGDTEAFF.

The V and J genes are TRBV24-1 and TRBJ2-3; D is ambiguous. CDR1 is KGHDR and CDR2 is SFDVKD in the germline V gene. The length of the CDR3 is 16 residues. V lost 3 bases and J 1 base, leaving 13 bases between the germline ends. The CDR3 region is CATSDQLVKGTDTQYF. As DNA, the CDR3 is TGTGCCACCAGTGATCAGCTAGTTAAGGGCACAGATACGCAGTATTTT.

V usage is TRBV7-2 and J usage is TRBJ2-7; 10 positions match TRBD2. V shed 3 bases and J 4 bases; nucleotides not matched to a gene: 6. This CDR3 comprises 15 residues. Germline V CDR1 and CDR2: SGHTA, FQGNSA. CDR3: CASSFVTSGSYEQYF. CDR3 sequence (DNA): TGTGCCAGCAGCTTTGTGACTAGCGGGTCGTACGAGCAGTACTTC. The entire variable domain, with the rest obtained from reference TRBV7-2 and TRBJ2-7, is as follows: GAGVSQSPSNKVTEKGKDVELRCDPISGHTALYWYRQSLGQGLEFLIYFQGNSAPDKSGLPSDRFSAERTGGSVSTLTIQRTQQEDSAVYLCASSFVTSGSYEQYFGPGTRLTVT.

V gene TRBV2 combines with J gene TRBJ1-1; no definite D call. V lost 3 bases, J lost 6 bases, and 5 bases lay in between. This CDR3 comprises 11 residues. From germline, CDR1 is SNHLY and CDR2 FYNNEI. CDR3 sequence (DNA): TGTGCCAGCAGTGAGGTCTCTGAAGCTTTCTTT. Translation: CASSEVSEAFF.

The rearrangement uses TRBV6-5 and TRBJ1-5, with a tentative D call TRBD1 (5 bases). Germline values: CDR1 MNHEY, CDR2 SVGAGI. The V and J ends lost 6 bases and 4 bases respectively, with 10 bases between them. This CDR3 is 13 amino acids long. DNA for the CDR3: TGTGCCAGCAGCCGGGACTCTAATCAGCCCCAGCATTTT. It codes for CASSRDSNQPQHF.

This clone turned up a few times. The chain links TRBV19 to TRBJ2-3; 8 bases map to TRBD1. CDR1 and CDR2 (germline): LNHDA, SQIVND (reference sequence). The CDR3 is 15 amino acids. V shed 6 bases and J 0 bases; nucleotides not matched to a gene: 5. CDR3 coding DNA: TGTGCCAGTAGCCATAGGACAGGGAGCACAGATACGCAGTATTTT. Translated, it gives CASSHRTGSTDTQYF.

The genes are TRBV6-2 or TRBV6-3 and TRBJ2-5, with a weak D call TRBD2 (6 bases). This CDR3 comprises 15 residues. V lost 5 bases and J 5 bases, leaving 18 bases between the germline ends. Germline V CDR1 and CDR2: MNHEY, SVGEGT. This CDR3 reads CASSGLGLNRETQYF. The CDR3 DNA reads TGTGCCAGCAGTGGGCTGGGACTTAATCGGGAGACCCAGTACTTC.

This rearrangement joins TRBV7-3 to TRBJ2-3; the match to TRBD1 covers 7 bases. The CDR3 has 17 amino acids. V shed 0 bases, J shed 3 bases, and the junction held 9 bases outside the gene matches. CDR1 is SGHTA and CDR2 is FQGTGA in the germline V gene. The CDR3 loop reads CASSLTATGHPTDTQYF. The CDR3, as DNA: TGTGCCAGCAGCTTAACCGCGACAGGGCACCCGACAGATACGCAGTATTTT.

V usage is TRBV19 and J usage is TRBJ1-2; D is unresolved. Germline V gene data show CDR1 as LNHDA and CDR2 as SQIVND (reference sequence). The CDR3 totals 14 residues. With 1 base removed from V and 4 bases from J, the gap between germline ends came to 10 bases. CDR3: CASSIVGFRYGYTF. Written as DNA, the CDR3 is TGTGCCAGTAGTATAGTAGGGTTCCGCTATGGCTACACCTTC.